This T cell receptor beta chain comes out of a study of T-cell memory formation after mild COVID-19 (dated by TCRdb to the early 2020s). As for the study more broadly: TCR sequence clusters from the two donors were largely donor specific. Two young, previously healthy adult volunteers made up the cohort, one male and one female. In two donors, T-cell clones that expanded and contracted after mild COVID-19 were followed by sequencing TCRalpha and TCRbeta repertoires longitudinally.

Ficoll-Paque density gradient centrifugation was used to isolate PBMCs. Results and caveats for the whole study, not just this receptor: Contracting CD4+ clones were found mainly in CM and EM memory subsets, while CD8+ clones were enriched in EMRA. The study included only a couple of mild cases, and larger cohorts that include severe cases with pre-infection samples were judged to be necessary. SARS-CoV-2 specificity was not confirmed for the second-wave clones peaking on day 37. Some responding clones were detected in pre-infection memory, suggesting pre-existing cross-reactive memory T cells joined the SARS-CoV-2 response. Clones contracting from day 15 to 85 had balanced CD4/CD8 phenotypes, while a second wave expanding from day 15 to 37 was biased towards CD4+.

Instrument on record: Illumina NovaSeq 6000. Using 5'RACE with constant-segment primers, TCRalpha and TCRbeta cDNA libraries were constructed, with sample barcodes and unique molecular identifiers added in the process. RNA was extracted from every sample with Trizol reagent. Library amplification was performed in two PCR steps, and a second sample barcode and Illumina TruSeq adapters were introduced in the second step. Libraries were sequenced on an Illumina NovaSeq with 2 x 150 bp paired-end reads. Turning to the authors' computational methods: Reads were demultiplexed and collapsed into UMI-guided consensus sequences with migec v1.2.7. With mixcr v2.1.11, UMI consensuses were aligned to TRA and TRB V and J templates and assembled into clonotypes. Clonotypes were classified as expanded or contracted when called significant by both edgeR and NoisET, with noise models trained on biological replicates. For edgeR calls, the cutoffs were a false discovery rate-adjusted p below 0.01 and a log2 fold-change threshold of 1. As an exploratory analysis of dynamics, max-normalized trajectories of the 1000 most abundant clonotypes were examined with PCA combined with hierarchical clustering. The CD4 or CD8 phenotype of responding clones was assigned using the separately sequenced CD4+ and CD8+ repertoires. TCRdb ran its own pipeline on the public reads, namely fastp trimming at Q25 and MiXCR clone calling, and kept in-frame beta chains. Entries that share a CDR3 protein sequence are merged under the most common genes and DNA. The V and J calls, along with clone size, are taken from TCRdb and not from the paper's own processing. Within this sample are more than 120,000 distinct CDR3 sequences, with 15% to 20% of them counted one time only. The top ten clonotypes cover about 2.3% of the sample.

A note on this clonotype: What antigen it recognizes has not been identified. Per-base quality was not reported, and no clone a single base away is much larger than it.

V sheds 4 bases and J sheds 1 base, leaving 12 bases between their ends. For CDR1 and CDR2, the germline V gene lists MGHRA and YSYEKL. The CDR3 sequence holds 15 residues, the cysteine and phenylalanine included. Only the CDR3 DNA is retained, 45 bases long and in frame from the first base. This TCR was sampled from an adult woman who had mild COVID-19 (a few samples of this study predate the infection). The sample titles of this study are shuffled in the database, so cell type and time point are left out; the donor was told from shared clones. The material sequenced was PBMCs or a T cell subset sorted from them (not recorded which). This receptor chain uses TRBV4-1 and TRBJ2-3; possibly the D gene is TRBD2, per 5 matching bases. CDR3 loop: CASSRGRLGTDTQYF. The nucleotide sequence is TGCGCCAGCAGCCGCGGGCGGCTGGGCACAGATACGCAGTATTTT.